Presented here are 28 T cell receptor beta chains from one specimen sequenced in a study of shared clonotypes between healthy human individuals. The method was immunoSEQ multiplex PCR; TCRdb's version includes in-frame clones alone and lacks a portion of them. The profile shows approximately 2.3 million clones, 80% to 95% of them singletons. Sequenced: naive CD4+ T cells from PBMCs. The sample's subset: CD45RA+ positively selected. The receptor source for this set is a man younger than 35 in good health. Some clones in this sample may be carry-over from other donors' samples.

The count of this clone is one. This chain uses TRBV7-6 with TRBJ2-5; TRBD2 matches at 7 bases. Germline V gene lookup returns CDR1 SGHVS and CDR2 FNYEAQ. The CDR3 extends over 15 amino acids. V shed 0 bases, J shed 5 bases, and the junction held 6 bases outside the gene matches. CDR3 DNA sequence: TGTGCCAGCAGCTTAGCGTCGTCCGGGGGGGAGACCCAGTACTTC. Translating it yields CASSLASSGGETQYF.

This chain connects TRBV10-2 to TRBJ2-1; 10 bases agree with TRBD2. The germline V gene has CDR1 WSHSY and CDR2 SAAADI. This CDR3 comprises 16 residues. J was trimmed by 2 bases and V by 1 base; bases with no gene match: 2. CDR3 amino acids: CASSEYGTSAYNEQFF. CDR3 in DNA: TGCGCCAGCAGTGAGTACGGGACTAGCGCCTACAATGAGCAGTTCTTC.

V and J are TRBV7-8 and TRBJ1-1; a possible D gene is TRBD1 (5 bases). The CDR3 is 15 residues long. V was trimmed by 1 base and J by 1 base, leaving 10 bases between them. The germline CDR1 and CDR2 sequences are SGHVS and FQNEAQ. The CDR3 nucleotides are TGTGCCAGCAGCTTAGTACGGGGACGGAACACTGAAGCTTTCTTT. This encodes CASSLVRGRNTEAFF.

This clone is a singleton in its sample. This rearrangement joins TRBV19 to TRBJ1-1; 7 nucleotides line up with TRBD1. CDR3 length: 14 residues. Germline values: CDR1 LNHDA, CDR2 SQIVND (reference sequence). J lost 1 base, V lost 10 bases, and 9 bases had no gene match. The CDR3: CATHRTGANTEAFF. The CDR3 region has the DNA TGTGCCACTCACCGCACAGGGGCGAACACTGAAGCTTTCTTT. Full variable domain (rest looked up from reference TRBV19 and TRBJ1-1): DGGITQSPKYLFRKEGQNVTLSCEQNLNHDAMYWYRQDPGQGLRLIYYSQIVNDFQKGDIAEGYSVSREKKESFPLTVTSAQKNPTAFYLCATHRTGANTEAFFGQGTRLTVV.

This sequence joins TRBV30 and TRBJ1-2; no firm D call. Trimming took off 0 bases at V and 6 bases at J, with 14 bases between the two ends. Germline assignment: CDR1 GTSNPN and CDR2 SVGIG (reference sequence). The length of the CDR3 is 14 residues. The CDR3 DNA reads as TGTGCCTGGAGTGTACTAGGCGCTCCGGATGGCTACACCTTC. Translated: CAWSVLGAPDGYTF.

The J gene is TRBJ1-6, the V gene TRBV27; D uncertain. This CDR3 is built from 14 residues. From germline, CDR1 is MNHEY and CDR2 SMNVEV (reference sequence). Trimming removed 5 bases from V and 0 bases from J, with 5 bases in between. The CDR3 DNA sequence: TGTGCCAGCAGTCCGAGCTCCTATAATTCACCCCTCCACTTT. Translating gives CASSPSSYNSPLHF.

This sequence joins TRBV13 and TRBJ1-2; 9 bases agree with TRBD1. Per germline, CDR1 PRHDT and CDR2 FYEKMQ (reference sequence). CDR3 length equals 15 residues. V shed 0 bases, J shed 3 bases, and the junction held 2 bases outside the gene matches. CDR3 nucleotide sequence: TGTGCCAGCAGCTTAGGGGACAGGGGTTACTATGGCTACACCTTC. It translates to CASSLGDRGYYGYTF.

CDR3 sequence (DNA): TGCGCCAGCAGCCAAGATCCTGCGGGACGGGGCCAAGAGACCCAGTACTTC. Its translation is CASSQDPAGRGQETQYF. The gene calls are TRBV4-1 and TRBJ2-5; tentative D call: TRBD2 (6 bases). Germline V gives CDR1 MGHRA, CDR2 YSYEKL. V dropped 0 bases and J dropped 1 base, with 15 bases sitting between them. The CDR3 is made up of 17 amino acids.

This clone was recorded only once. The genes are TRBV4-1 and TRBJ1-5; D is perhaps TRBD1 (5 bases). V dropped 1 base and J dropped 9 bases, with 13 bases sitting between them. This CDR3 has 14 residues. CDR1 and CDR2 (germline): MGHRA, YSYEKL. Written as DNA, the CDR3 is TGCGCCAGCAGCCAAGCTGGGGGGTATCGGCCCCAGCATTTT. Residues: CASSQAGGYRPQHF.

The gene calls are TRBV9 and TRBJ2-3; 8 bases map to TRBD2. The V gene end was trimmed by 0 bases and the J gene end by 2 bases; junction bases not matched to a gene: 5. Germline CDR1 is SGDLS and CDR2 is YYNGEE. This CDR3 spans 16 amino acids. CDR3 in amino acids: CASSVALADSTDTQYF. For the CDR3, the DNA is TGTGCCAGCAGCGTAGCACTAGCGGATTCCACAGATACGCAGTATTTT. The full variable domain, completed using reference TRBV9 and TRBJ2-3, is DSGVTQTPKHLITATGQRVTLRCSPRSGDLSVYWYQQSLDQGLQFLIQYYNGEERAKGNILERFSAQQFPDLHSELNLSSLELGDSALYFCASSVALADSTDTQYFGPGTRLTVL.

The V gene is TRBV5-6, the J gene TRBJ2-3; 7 positions match TRBD2. Losses at the gene ends were 4 bases for V and 0 bases for J; bases not matched to a gene: 8. This CDR3 is 16 amino acids long. Germline CDR1 and CDR2: SGHDT and YYEEEE. The CDR3 bases are TGTGCCAGCAGCCCAGCGGGACTCCGAAGCACAGATACGCAGTATTTT. Translated: CASSPAGLRSTDTQYF.

CDR3 bases: TGTGCCAGCAGCCCGGCCCGGGGACTAGCGGGAGGGGGGGAGCTGTTTTTT. Its protein product is CASSPARGLAGGGELFF. V gene TRBV7-2 combines with J gene TRBJ2-2, with TRBD2 matching 16 bases. CDR1 is SGHTA and CDR2 is FQGNSA in the germline V gene. CDR3 length: 17 amino acids. V was pared by 5 bases and J by 8 bases, with 8 bases of the junction left unmatched. The full variable domain, its missing parts supplied by reference TRBV7-2 and TRBJ2-2, is GAGVSQSPSNKVTEKGKDVELRCDPISGHTALYWYRQSLGQGLEFLIYFQGNSAPDKSGLPSDRFSAERTGGSVSTLTIQRTQQEDSAVYLCASSPARGLAGGGELFFGEGSRLTVL.

In regard to this clone: This sample includes further DNA sequences coding for the same CDR3. The V and J genes are TRBV7-3 and TRBJ2-7; TRBD1 or TRBD2 may be the D gene (5 bases each). V was clipped by 5 bases and J by 3 bases, with 11 bases between them. In germline, CDR1 is SGHTA, CDR2 FQGTGA. This CDR3 contains 13 residues. In DNA, the CDR3 is TGTGCCAGCAGCCCCCCAGGGAGCTACGAGCAGTACTTC. This translates into CASSPPGSYEQYF.

The chain combines TRBV11-2 with TRBJ2-3; D may be TRBD2 (6 bases). CDR3 length: 15 amino acids. Germline V CDR1 and CDR2: SGHAT, FQNNGV. Deletions cut 4 bases from V and 0 bases from J, with 11 bases between. The CDR3 DNA reads as TGTGCCAGCAGCTGGGGGGACTCAAGCACAGATACGCAGTATTTT. It specifies CASSWGDSSTDTQYF.

V and J are TRBV11-2 and TRBJ2-2; D unclear. The CDR3 sequence is 14 residues long. The germline V gene has CDR1 SGHAT and CDR2 FQNNGV. The V end was cut by 2 bases, the J end by 1 base, with 5 bases between. CDR3 region: CASSLTLNTGELFF. The CDR3 bases are TGTGCCAGCAGCTTAACTCTGAACACCGGGGAGCTGTTTTTT.

This chain uses TRBV19 with TRBJ2-2; 14 bases match TRBD2. This CDR3 region has 18 residues. The trim removed 5 bases at V and 4 bases at J, leaving 9 bases unmatched. Per germline, CDR1 LNHDA and CDR2 SQIVND (reference sequence). The CDR3 coding sequence is TGTGCCAGTAGTCCCCGGACTAGCGGGAGGACCATCACCGGGGAGCTGTTTTTT. Amino acids: CASSPRTSGRTITGELFF.

The rearrangement links TRBV5-1 to TRBJ2-7; D gene uncertain. This CDR3 has 14 residues. Germline assignment: CDR1 SGHRS and CDR2 YFSETQ. V gave up 1 base and J gave up 0 bases, with 8 bases separating them. This CDR3 reads CASSLQDPSYEQYF. Here the CDR3 DNA reads TGCGCCAGCAGCTTGCAGGATCCCTCCTACGAGCAGTACTTC.

The chain combines TRBV10-2 with TRBJ2-7; 12 bases line up with TRBD2. This CDR3 comprises 18 residues. The germline V gene encodes CDR1 WSHSY and CDR2 SAAADI. V shed 6 bases and J 0 bases; nucleotides not matched to a gene: 12. The DNA for the CDR3 is TGCGCCAGCAGAAACCCGGGACTAGCGGGCCTGAGCTCCTACGAGCAGTACTTC. Translating gives CASRNPGLAGLSSYEQYF.

The genes are TRBV28 and TRBJ2-2, with 9 bases fitting TRBD1. The CDR3 runs to 14 residues. Germline CDR1 MDHEN, CDR2 SYDVKM. The junction had 6 bases not matched to a gene; V was cut back by 6 bases and J by 7 bases. CDR3 nucleotide sequence: TGTGCCAGCAGGCCACGACAGGGGGTCGGGGAGCTGTTTTTT. Encoded protein: CASRPRQGVGELFF.

A note on this clone: One end of the junction varies from germline; a read error may be responsible. The rearrangement links TRBV5-5 to TRBJ2-7; the match to TRBD2 covers 11 bases. This CDR3 region has 15 residues. Germline V CDR1 and CDR2: SGHKS, YYEKEE (reference sequence). CDR3 sequence (DNA): TGTGCCAGCAGGCCGCTAGCGGGAGGCTCCCACGAGCAGTACTTC. Translated, it gives CASRPLAGGSHEQYF.

V and J are TRBV28 and TRBJ1-4; TRBD1 aligns across 12 bases. Germline assignment: CDR1 MDHEN and CDR2 SYDVKM. The CDR3 has 15 residues. The ends lost 6 bases at V and 8 bases at J; junction bases unmatched: 7. CDR3 loop: CASSYPGTGGEKLFF. CDR3 in DNA: TGTGCCAGCAGCTATCCCGGGACAGGGGGCGAAAAACTGTTTTTT.

This chain links TRBV11-2 with TRBJ2-7, with 9 bases identical to TRBD1. Germline V CDR1 and CDR2: SGHAT, FQNNGV. The length of the CDR3 is 15 residues. J lost 6 bases, V lost 5 bases, and 11 bases had no gene match. Here the CDR3 reads CASSEPGQGIREQYF. DNA of the CDR3: TGTGCCAGCAGCGAACCGGGACAGGGCATTCGCGAGCAGTACTTC.

The rearrangement joins TRBV7-8 to TRBJ2-5, with 10 positions matching TRBD2. The CDR3 is 12 amino acids. V trimming: 9 bases; J trimming: 4 bases; junction bases outside the gene matches: 2. The germline CDR1 and CDR2 sequences are SGHVS and FQNEAQ. The CDR3 DNA reads TGTGCCAGTATAGCGGGAGGAGAGACCCAGTACTTC. Translation gives CASIAGGETQYF.

The rearrangement uses TRBV10-3 and TRBJ1-5; D may be TRBD1 (6 bases). V dropped 0 bases and J dropped 4 bases, with 16 bases sitting between them. Germline V gives CDR1 ENHRY, CDR2 SYGVKD. The CDR3 has 17 amino acids. CDR3 coding DNA: TGTGCCATCAGTGAGTCGGGGGCAGGAGGGCGGAATCAGCCCCAGCATTTT. This codes for CAISESGAGGRNQPQHF.

The rearrangement uses TRBV11-1 and TRBJ2-2, with 10 nucleotides matching TRBD1. CDR3 length equals 16 residues. V dropped 5 bases and J dropped 4; count of bases not matched to a gene: 7. CDR1 and CDR2 from the germline V gene are SGHAT and FQDESV (reference sequence). CDR3 nucleotide sequence: TGTGCCAGCAGCCCCGGACAGGGGGGGGCCACCGGGGAGCTGTTTTTT. Protein sequence: CASSPGQGGATGELFF.

The chain joins TRBV18 to TRBJ2-7; TRBD2 matches 10 bases. From germline, CDR1 is KGHSH and CDR2 LQKENI. V gave up 5 bases and J gave up 2 bases; unmatched junction bases: 21. This CDR3 spans 20 amino acids. CDR3 sequence reads: CASSSGQGAIASGSPYEQYF. CDR3 nucleotide sequence: TGTGCCAGCTCATCCGGGCAGGGGGCAATAGCTAGCGGGAGCCCCTACGAGCAGTACTTC.

The chain joins TRBV6-5 to TRBJ2-7; tentatively, D is TRBD2 (6 bases). There are 15 residues in the CDR3. CDR1 is MNHEY, CDR2 SVGAGI, per germline. The V end lost 5 bases, the J end lost 2 bases, and 16 bases lay between the germline ends. CDR3 loop: CASSSRGAGTYEQYF. The CDR3, as DNA: TGTGCCAGCAGTAGCCGTGGGGCGGGGACCTACGAGCAGTACTTC.

The table lists this clone with a few counts. The chain combines TRBV19 with TRBJ1-1, with a possible D match to TRBD1 (5 bases). CDR1 and CDR2 (germline): LNHDA, SQIVND (reference sequence). V was pared by 5 bases and J by 7 bases, with 14 bases between. The CDR3 contains 13 residues. CDR3 sequence reads: CASSYDRAYEAFF. Here the CDR3 DNA reads TGTGCCAGTAGTTACGACAGAGCTTATGAAGCTTTCTTT.